These 13 T cell receptor beta chains were sequenced from one sample in a study of blood T cell repertoires in COVID-19. Sequencing was performed with immunoSEQ multiplex PCR; in TCRdb, only in-frame clones are kept and a portion is missing. The sample shows around 150,000 clones, 65% to 80% of them seen only once. The sample consisted of peripheral blood. Receptor source: a man between 60 and 75 years old with acute or convalescent COVID-19.

The rearrangement uses TRBV7-2 and TRBJ1-3; 7 bases map to TRBD1. V gave up 2 bases and J gave up 7 bases; unmatched junction bases: 8. Germline CDR1 SGHTA, CDR2 FQGNSA. The CDR3 runs 15 residues. CDR3 sequence reads: CASSLSWDSLNTIYF. CDR3 in DNA: TGTGCCAGCAGCTTATCGTGGGACAGTCTCAACACCATATATTTT.

The J gene is TRBJ2-5, the V gene TRBV10-3, with D possibly being TRBD1 (6 bases). The CDR3 length is 13 residues. CDR1 is ENHRY, CDR2 SYGVKD, per germline. Trimming shortened V by 8 bases and J by 5 bases, and 15 bases separated the two germline ends. CDR3 amino acids: CAIASQGEETQYF. CDR3 nucleotides: TGTGCCATCGCTTCACAGGGAGAGGAGACCCAGTACTTC.

The CDR3 loop reads CASSQALNTEAFF. The CDR3 DNA reads TGTGCCAGCAGCCAAGCCTTGAACACTGAAGCTTTCTTT. This chain uses TRBV3-1 (or the pseudogene TRBV3-2) with TRBJ1-1; no clear D. There are 13 residues in the CDR3. Trimming shortened V by 1 base and J by 0 bases, and 3 bases separated the two germline ends. Germline lookup yields CDR1 LGHDT and CDR2 YNNKEL (reference sequence).

The genes are TRBV2 and TRBJ1-4; a possible D gene is TRBD1 (5 bases). With 4 bases removed from V and 5 bases from J, the gap between germline ends came to 11 bases. This CDR3 region has 14 residues. Germline CDR1 SNHLY, CDR2 FYNNEI. CDR3 in DNA: TGTGCCAGCAGTGGGCAGGGCCTCAATGAAAAACTGTTTTTT. It is translated as CASSGQGLNEKLFF.

The rearrangement uses TRBV29-1 and TRBJ1-2; D not resolved. Looked up from germline, CDR1 is SQVTM and CDR2 is ANQGSEA. Trimming took off 0 bases at V and 4 bases at J, with 9 bases between the two ends. The length of the CDR3 is 13 residues. The CDR3 bases are TGCAGCGTTGAAGATCGGCGGATCTATGGCTACACCTTC. Translated, it gives CSVEDRRIYGYTF. Looking up the rest from reference TRBV29-1 and TRBJ1-2 gives the full variable domain: SAVISQKPSRDICQRGTSLTIQCQVDSQVTMMFWYRQQPGQSLTLIATANQGSEATYESGFVIDKFPISRPNLTFSTLTVSNMSPEDSSIYLCSVEDRRIYGYTFGSGTRLTVV.

This clone has just one count. The rearrangement links TRBV30 to TRBJ1-1, with TRBD1 as a possible D gene (5 bases). Trimming pared 0 bases from V and 1 base from J, leaving 6 bases between. Germline V gene lookup returns CDR1 GTSNPN and CDR2 SVGIG (reference sequence). This CDR3 is built from 13 residues. The CDR3 protein is CAWSVDRNTEAFF. The CDR3 bases are TGTGCCTGGAGTGTAGACAGGAACACTGAAGCTTTCTTT.

This rearrangement joins TRBV11-2 to TRBJ2-7, with unresolved D. Trimming pared 1 base from V and 6 bases from J, leaving 10 bases between. CDR3 size: 13 residues. Germline V gene data show CDR1 as SGHAT and CDR2 as FQNNGV. The CDR3 here is CASSLVSTGEQYF. CDR3 DNA sequence: TGTGCCAGCAGCTTAGTCTCTACGGGCGAGCAGTACTTC.

This chain connects TRBV5-6 to TRBJ2-2; D perhaps matches TRBD2 (5 bases). Trimming took 1 base from V and 4 from J, leaving 8 bases between them. Germline V gene data show CDR1 as SGHDT and CDR2 as YYEEEE. The CDR3 length is 14 residues. The CDR3 here is CASSLRSGTGELFF. DNA for the CDR3: TGTGCCAGCAGCTTGAGAAGCGGCACCGGGGAGCTGTTTTTT.

This clone has just a few counts. The rearrangement links TRBV6-5 to TRBJ1-5, with 8 positions matching TRBD1. Germline V lookup: CDR1 MNHEY, CDR2 SVGAGI. The trim removed 6 bases at V and 10 bases at J, leaving 8 bases unmatched. The CDR3 is 13 residues long. CDR3 sequence (DNA): TGTGCCAGCAGCGGACAGGGAGGGCTACCCCAGCATTTT. It codes for CASSGQGGLPQHF.

The chain uses TRBV6-5 and TRBJ1-4; no clear D. This CDR3 contains 15 residues. CDR1 MNHEY and CDR2 SVGAGI come from the germline V gene. V lost 2 bases and J lost 3, with 10 bases in between. The chain's CDR3 is CASSYAGEPNEKLFF. CDR3 nucleotides: TGTGCCAGCAGTTACGCGGGAGAGCCTAATGAAAAACTGTTTTTT.

V is TRBV2 and J is TRBJ2-5; 13 bases agree with TRBD2. Trimming removed 7 bases from V and 5 bases from J; junction bases left unmatched: 7. The CDR3 is 15 residues long. Per the germline V gene, CDR1 is SNHLY and CDR2 is FYNNEI. The CDR3 here is CASISGLAGVETQYF. Here the CDR3 DNA reads TGTGCCAGCATCTCAGGACTAGCGGGGGTGGAGACCCAGTACTTC.

This clone has just a few counts. The chain is built from TRBV7-2 and TRBJ1-4, with unresolved D. V lost 4 bases and J lost 1, with 10 bases in between. Germline V lookup: CDR1 SGHTA, CDR2 FQGNSA. The CDR3 runs 15 residues. CDR3 DNA sequence: TGTGCCAGCAGCTCAGCCGGGAGAACTAATGAAAAACTGTTTTTT. The encoded protein is CASSSAGRTNEKLFF. Drawing the rest from reference TRBV7-2 and TRBJ1-4, the complete variable domain is GAGVSQSPSNKVTEKGKDVELRCDPISGHTALYWYRQSLGQGLEFLIYFQGNSAPDKSGLPSDRFSAERTGGSVSTLTIQRTQQEDSAVYLCASSSAGRTNEKLFFGSGTQLSVL.

The chain is built from TRBV5-1 and TRBJ1-4; 9 bases line up with TRBD1. Germline CDR1 reads SGHRS; CDR2 reads YFSETQ. This CDR3 region has 15 residues. The V segment lost 5 bases and the J segment 4 bases; nucleotides outside the gene matches: 6. CDR3 sequence: CASSRQGVDNEKLFF. Written as DNA, the CDR3 is TGCGCCAGCAGTCGACAGGGGGTGGATAATGAAAAACTGTTTTTT. Full variable domain (outside the CDR3, taken from reference TRBV5-1 and TRBJ1-4): KAGVTQTPRYLIKTRGQQVTLSCSPISGHRSVSWYQQTPGQGLQFLFEYFSETQRNKGNFPGRFSGRQFSNSRSEMNVSTLELGDSALYLCASSRQGVDNEKLFFGSGTQLSVL.